This T cell receptor beta chain was identified during a study of blood T cell repertoires in COVID-19 (dated by TCRdb to about 2020). About the study as a whole: Samples covering the acute and convalescent phases of COVID-19 were provided by collaborators in the United States, Italy and Spain. Samples were obtained from the ongoing ImmuneRACE study (first 160 participants) and from approximately 1,200 subjects provided by 6 global collaborators. Nearly every sample came with metadata listing a de-identified subject ID, COVID-19 status, age in years and sex. The material from the prospective study consisted of cDNA or gDNA derived from T cells, B-cell-depleted T cells, or PBMCs. Subjects who had been exposed to COVID-19, were actively infected with it, or had recovered from it provided the deeply sampled blood TCRbeta repertoires that made up the dataset. The repertoires were made available in a free public database intended to serve as a resource for research on the immune response to SARS-CoV-2. Where available, HLA class I and class II types were obtained from metadata supplied by the sample provider rather than from assay-based typing. The full study reports these points: How much clinical and demographic metadata was included differed by source and by participant, and the metadata was provided uncurated.

Each collaborating institution followed its own protocols to collect whole blood in K2EDTA tubes. For TCRbeta analysis, collaborators shipped samples in one of three forms: frozen whole blood, isolated PBMCs, or DNA extracted from either of those sample types. From the cysteine up to the phenylalanine, the CDR3 has a length of 15 residues. The DNA shown is the 45-base CDR3, in frame from base 1. Between the V and J ends, shortened by 5 bases and 7 bases respectively, the junction contains 20 bases. Looking up the germline V gene (reference sequence) yields CDR1 LNHDA and CDR2 SQIVND. TCRbeta CDR3 regions were amplified from genomic DNA using the immunoSEQ Assay, a bias-controlled multiplex PCR. The published analysis was carried out like this. The number of nucleated cells in each sample was estimated from the amplification of reference gene primers within the assay. To quantify the absolute abundance of each unique TCRbeta CDR3 rearrangement, sequence reads were collapsed and filtered. For each sample, productive Simpson clonality was calculated as the square root of Simpson's diversity index over productive rearrangements. In TCRdb, the immuneACCESS table is reduced to in-frame sequences with V and J assigned. These tables do not hold every clone; where another copy was compared, an unresolved V gene accounts for under half, and the others remain unexplained. The V and J calls and clone size are taken from that table; D and trimming were inferred from the DNA. This sample lists over 100,000 clones; 84% were detected once. The top ten clonotypes cover roughly 6.5% of the sample.

This clone was observed once. The target of this receptor is not known. No base quality information exists; no much larger clone differs at one position. The material sequenced was peripheral blood. Recombination linked TRBV19 to TRBJ1-2; TRBD1 is possibly the D segment (6 matching bases). The TCR sequence derives from a woman aged 45-59 years with acute or convalescent COVID-19. The CDR3 has the sequence CASSVQGGLARGYTF. The DNA reads as follows: TGTGCCAGTAGTGTACAGGGAGGGTTAGCGCGTGGCTACACCTTC.